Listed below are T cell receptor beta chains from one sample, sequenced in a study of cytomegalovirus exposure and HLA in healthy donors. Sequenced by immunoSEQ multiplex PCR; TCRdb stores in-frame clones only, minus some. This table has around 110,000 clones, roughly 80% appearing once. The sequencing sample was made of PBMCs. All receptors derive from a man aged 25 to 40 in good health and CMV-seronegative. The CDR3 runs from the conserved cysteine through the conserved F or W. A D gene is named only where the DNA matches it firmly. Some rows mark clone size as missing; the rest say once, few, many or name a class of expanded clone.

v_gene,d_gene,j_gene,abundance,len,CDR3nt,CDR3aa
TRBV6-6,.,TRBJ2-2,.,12,TGTGCCAGCACTGGGAGCACCGGGGAGCTGTTTTTT,CASTGSTGELFF
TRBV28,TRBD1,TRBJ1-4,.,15,TGTGCCAGCAGGAAACCGGGACAGGGACACGAAAAACTGTTTTTT,CASRKPGQGHEKLFF
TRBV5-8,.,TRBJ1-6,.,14,TGTGCCAGCAGCCTCGACAGGCTGGGTTTAGCCCTCCACTTT,CASSLDRLGLALHF
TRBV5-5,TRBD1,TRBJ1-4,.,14,TGTGCCAGCAGCTGGGACAGGGGCGGTGAAAAACTGTTTTTT,CASSWDRGGEKLFF
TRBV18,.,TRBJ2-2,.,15,TGTGCCAGCTCATCAGAAGGACTAAACACCGGGGAGCTGTTTTTT,CASSSEGLNTGELFF
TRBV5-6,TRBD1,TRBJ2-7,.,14,TGTGCCAGCAGCTACGGGACAGGAGGCTACGAGCAGTACTTC,CASSYGTGGYEQYF
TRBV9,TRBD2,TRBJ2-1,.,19,TGTGCCAGCAGCACCAGAACTAGCGGGGGGGTCAGCTCCTACAATGAGCAGTTCTTC,CASSTRTSGGVSSYNEQFF
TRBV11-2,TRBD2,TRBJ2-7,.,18,TGTGCCAGCAGCGCCGGACTAGCGGGGGGCCAACGCTCCTACGAGCAGTACTTC,CASSAGLAGGQRSYEQYF
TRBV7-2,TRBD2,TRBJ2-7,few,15,TGTGCCAGCAGCTTACGGGGGCGGGGGGGCCTCGAGCAGTACTTC,CASSLRGRGGLEQYF
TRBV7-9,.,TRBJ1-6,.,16,TGTTCCAGCAGCTTAGCGCTAACAGGTGGCGATTCACCCCTCCACTTT,CSSSLALTGGDSPLHF
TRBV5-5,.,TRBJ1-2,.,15,TGTGCCAGCAGCCGGGAATCTACTTCGACCTATGGCTACACCTTC,CASSRESTSTYGYTF
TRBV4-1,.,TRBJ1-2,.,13,TGCGCCAGCAGCCAAGAACCCAGCTATGGCTACACCTTC,CASSQEPSYGYTF
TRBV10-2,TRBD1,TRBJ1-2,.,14,TGCGCCAGCAGGCCGGGACAGGGGTTCGATGGCTACACCTTC,CASRPGQGFDGYTF
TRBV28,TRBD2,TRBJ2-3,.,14,TGTGCCAGTCGACGGAGCGGGGACACAGATACGCAGTATTTT,CASRRSGDTDTQYF
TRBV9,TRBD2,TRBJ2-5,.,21,TGTGCCAGCAGCGCAGAGCCCTTAAGAAGCCTAGCGGGGGGGCCGCAAGAGACCCAGTACTTC,CASSAEPLRSLAGGPQETQYF
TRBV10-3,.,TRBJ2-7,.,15,TGTGCCATCAGCGGGCCGGACAAGGGGATCTACGAGCAGTACTTC,CAISGPDKGIYEQYF
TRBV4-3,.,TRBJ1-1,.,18,TGCGCCAGCAGCCAACCCCGAGGGAAGGGAACCATGAACACTGAAGCTTTCTTT,CASSQPRGKGTMNTEAFF
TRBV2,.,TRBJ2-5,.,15,TGTGCCAGCAAATGGGGCCGGGACTACCAAGAGACCCAGTACTTC,CASKWGRDYQETQYF
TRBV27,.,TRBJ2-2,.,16,TGTGCCAGCAGTTTCTGGGGGCAGGGGAACACCGGGGAGCTGTTTTTT,CASSFWGQGNTGELFF
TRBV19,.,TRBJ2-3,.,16,TGTGCCAGTAGTATAGGTTGGCCTTCTAGCACAGATACGCAGTATTTT,CASSIGWPSSTDTQYF